This T cell receptor beta chain was profiled in a study of OX40 agonist ivuxolimab in advanced cancers. Study observations and caveats: CD8+ T cells showed, on average, more clonal expansion than CD4+ cells.

Collection of blood occurred at baseline, at cycle 4 day 1, and at cycle 7 day 1. Comment on this clone: Its antigen remains unidentified.

The germline gives CDR1 SNHLY, CDR2 FYNNEI. Trimming removed 8 bases at V and 2 bases at J, with 10 bases between. The CDR3 runs 12 residues. Assay: immunoSEQ multiplex PCR; the TCRdb copy retains only in-frame clones and omits some. The table lists under 75,000 clones, 65% to 85% of them singletons. This TCR derives from an adult with an advanced solid tumor such as melanoma, head and neck, liver or kidney cancer. Sequences were derived from CD4+ or CD8+ T cells sorted from blood, sampled in a trial of the OX40 agonist ivuxolimab. J is TRBJ2-7 and V is TRBV2; D is ambiguous. Here the CDR3 DNA reads TGTGCCAGCGAAGGCGCTGCCTACGAGCAGTACTTC. Protein product: CASEGAAYEQYF.